A single sample gave rise to the 18 T cell receptor beta chains below, sequenced in a study of T cells after yellow fever vaccination. TCRdb analysed the 5' RACE reads with MiXCR anew, one entry per CDR3 protein. Of roughly 320,000 distinct CDR3 sequences detected, 9.5% to 12% appear once; the ten largest clones hold about 3.5%. This sample comprised CD4+ T cells sorted from PBMCs, obtained 45 days after the yellow fever booster vaccination. The receptor source for this set is a man in his late teens or twenties who received the YFV17D yellow fever vaccine.

This clonotype was counted a few times. The chain employs TRBV4-3 and TRBJ2-2; D call uncertain. CDR3 length equals 17 residues. Trimming took off 4 bases at V and 0 bases at J, with 15 bases between the two ends. In germline, CDR1 is LGHNA, CDR2 YSLEER. This CDR3 is CASSRTVATTNTGELFF. CDR3 coding DNA: TGCGCCAGCAGCCGAACAGTGGCGACAACGAACACCGGGGAGCTGTTTTTT.

This clonotype came up many times. The chain links TRBV7-2 to TRBJ2-7; D gene uncertain. The V gene lost 6 bases and the J gene lost 3 bases, with 9 bases spanning the gap. The CDR3 loop spans 12 amino acids. The germline CDR1 and CDR2 sequences are SGHTA and FQGNSA. CDR3 bases: TGTGCCAGCAGTTTTGACGGCTACGAGCAGTACTTC. Protein product: CASSFDGYEQYF. The full variable domain, rest sourced from reference TRBV7-2 and TRBJ2-7, is GAGVSQSPSNKVTEKGKDVELRCDPISGHTALYWYRQSLGQGLEFLIYFQGNSAPDKSGLPSDRFSAERTGGSVSTLTIQRTQQEDSAVYLCASSFDGYEQYFGPGTRLTVT.

The chain is built from TRBV19 and TRBJ1-4; TRBD1 is a possible D gene (5 bases). The length of the CDR3 is 17 residues. V dropped 8 bases and J dropped 0 bases, with 19 bases sitting between them. Germline V gene lookup returns CDR1 LNHDA and CDR2 SQIVND (reference sequence). CDR3 in amino acids: CASRKRGRVATNEKLFF. As DNA, the CDR3 is TGTGCCAGTCGAAAGCGGGGGAGAGTTGCAACTAATGAAAAACTGTTTTTT.

Ten or more counts support this clonotype. V and J are TRBV15 and TRBJ2-5, with D possibly matching TRBD1 (5 bases). V lost 1 base and J lost 3, with 6 bases in between. This CDR3 region has 13 residues. Per germline, CDR1 LNHNV and CDR2 YYDKDF (reference sequence). The CDR3 region is CATSRGQKETQYF. DNA for the CDR3: TGTGCCACCAGCAGAGGACAGAAAGAGACCCAGTACTTC.

The rearrangement links TRBV19 to TRBJ2-5; 7 nucleotides align to TRBD2. Trimming removed 3 bases from V and 5 bases from J; junction bases left unmatched: 9. Germline V CDR1 and CDR2: LNHDA, SQIVND (reference sequence). The CDR3 consists of 15 residues. The CDR3 spells CASSILIGSGETQYF. For the CDR3, the DNA is TGTGCCAGTAGTATCCTTATCGGTAGCGGGGAGACCCAGTACTTC. Supplemented by reference TRBV19 and TRBJ2-5, the full variable domain reads DGGITQSPKYLFRKEGQNVTLSCEQNLNHDAMYWYRQDPGQGLRLIYYSQIVNDFQKGDIAEGYSVSREKKESFPLTVTSAQKNPTAFYLCASSILIGSGETQYFGPGTRLLVL.

This clonotype has more than one count but fewer than ten. J is TRBJ2-3 and V is TRBV11-2; the D is unclear. The CDR3 extends over 14 amino acids. Germline V gives CDR1 SGHAT, CDR2 FQNNGV. V was trimmed by 2 bases and J by 2 bases, leaving 8 bases between them. CDR3 sequence (DNA): TGTGCCAGCAGCTTACTTACAATCACAGATACGCAGTATTTT. Translating gives CASSLLTITDTQYF. The complete variable domain, with remaining parts taken from reference TRBV11-2 and TRBJ2-3, reads EAGVAQSPRYKIIEKRQSVAFWCNPISGHATLYWYQQILGQGPKLLIQFQNNGVVDDSQLPKDRFSAERLKGVDSTLKIQPAKLEDSAVYLCASSLLTITDTQYFGPGTRLTVL.

This clonotype has only a few counts. The chain joins TRBV25-1 to TRBJ2-5, with D unclear. The germline V gene has CDR1 MGHDK and CDR2 SYGVNS. V was pared by 4 bases and J by 4 bases, with 10 bases between. The CDR3 has 13 amino acids. CDR3 nucleotides: TGTGCCAGCAGTGGTAGTTTCCCAGAGACCCAGTACTTC. Translation gives CASSGSFPETQYF.

In its sample, this clonotype was seen a few times. The genes are TRBV7-2 and TRBJ1-3; no definite D call. Trimming stripped 3 bases from V and 6 bases from J, with 9 bases between. The germline V gene encodes CDR1 SGHTA and CDR2 FQGNSA. The CDR3 loop spans 13 amino acids. Written as DNA, the CDR3 is TGTGCCAGCAGCTTCGAGATGGCAAACACCATATATTTT. It specifies CASSFEMANTIYF.

CDR3 protein: CASSPGLHSEQFF. CDR3 in DNA: TGTGCCAGCTCACCCGGACTGCACAGTGAGCAGTTCTTC. The chain has TRBV18 and TRBJ2-1; D possibly corresponds to TRBD2 (5 bases). Germline V gene sequence: CDR1 KGHSH, CDR2 LQKENI. CDR3 size: 13 residues. V lost 3 bases and J 9 bases, leaving 12 bases between the germline ends.

V is TRBV3-1 and J is TRBJ1-4; 8 bases align to TRBD1. Germline V gene lookup returns CDR1 LGHDT and CDR2 YNNKEL (reference sequence). The CDR3 is 14 amino acids. V lost 2 bases and J lost 7; bases outside the gene matches: 3. The CDR3 bases are TGTGCCAGCAGCCAACGGACAGGGTCTGAAAAACTGTTTTTT. This translates into CASSQRTGSEKLFF.

This chain uses TRBV10-3 with TRBJ1-5, with a possible D match to TRBD1 (5 bases). Germline lookup yields CDR1 ENHRY and CDR2 SYGVKD. With 0 bases removed from V and 9 bases from J, the gap between germline ends came to 12 bases. CDR3 length equals 14 residues. CDR3 protein: CAISESGGNRPQHF. As DNA, the CDR3 is TGTGCCATCAGTGAGTCGGGGGGGAACCGGCCCCAGCATTTT.

The J gene is TRBJ2-3, the V gene TRBV20-1; 11 bases are a match to TRBD2. The CDR3 has 15 amino acids. The V and J ends lost 3 bases and 3 bases, in that order; junction bases with no gene match: 5. Germline values: CDR1 DFQATT, CDR2 SNEGSKA (reference sequence). Here the CDR3 DNA reads TGCAGTGCTAGCCCCGCTAGCGGGGGGACAGATACGCAGTATTTT. It codes for CSASPASGGTDTQYF.

At least ten counts were recorded for this clonotype. V is TRBV4-3 and J is TRBJ1-4; TRBD1 matches 9 bases. Germline V gene lookup returns CDR1 LGHNA and CDR2 YSLEER. V trimming: 1 base; J trimming: 6 bases; junction bases outside the gene matches: 6. This CDR3 is built from 16 residues. The CDR3 DNA follows: TGCGCCAGCAGCCAAGTATCCGGGACAGGGTATGAAAAACTGTTTTTT. Residues: CASSQVSGTGYEKLFF.

This clonotype was seen repeatedly, ten times or more. The chain recombines TRBV3-1 with TRBJ2-4, with TRBD1 matching over 8 bases. CDR1 and CDR2 (germline): LGHDT, YNNKEL (reference sequence). CDR3 length equals 15 residues. Trimming removed 2 bases from V and 8 bases from J; junction bases left unmatched: 8. This CDR3 reads CASSQRAGGADIQYF. In nucleotides, the CDR3 is TGTGCCAGCAGCCAACGGGCAGGGGGCGCAGACATTCAGTACTTC.

This clonotype occurred many times. The chain uses TRBV29-1 and TRBJ2-1; a possible D gene is TRBD2 (5 bases). The CDR3 totals 13 residues. The V gene lost 7 bases and the J gene lost 5 bases, with 15 bases spanning the gap. Germline V gene data show CDR1 as SQVTM and CDR2 as ANQGSEA. CDR3 sequence reads: CSARGVGDNEQFF. The CDR3, as DNA: TGCAGCGCACGGGGAGTAGGAGACAATGAGCAGTTCTTC.

This clonotype showed up many times. The genes are TRBV5-1 and TRBJ2-1; 11 nucleotides line up with TRBD1. Losses at the gene ends were 4 bases for V and 8 bases for J; bases not matched to a gene: 8. There are 15 residues in the CDR3. In germline, CDR1 is SGHRS, CDR2 YFSETQ. This chain's CDR3 is CASSPGGQGAYEQFF. As DNA, the CDR3 is TGCGCCAGCAGCCCCGGAGGACAGGGGGCCTATGAGCAGTTCTTC.

This clonotype was seen at least ten times. The chain recombines TRBV25-1 with TRBJ2-1; a weak D match, TRBD1 (6 bases). Germline assignment: CDR1 MGHDK and CDR2 SYGVNS. V lost 4 bases to trimming and J lost 6 bases, with 22 bases between them. This CDR3 is 17 amino acids long. Here the CDR3 reads CASSGEGWDTAGNEQFF. The CDR3 coding sequence is TGTGCCAGCAGTGGTGAGGGATGGGACACTGCCGGCAATGAGCAGTTCTTC.

This clonotype was seen repeatedly, ten times or more. V gene TRBV6-1 combines with J gene TRBJ2-7; a weak D match, TRBD2 (6 bases). This CDR3 is 13 amino acids long. CDR1 and CDR2 (germline): MNHNS, SASEGT. V lost 6 bases and J lost 5, with 14 bases in between. DNA for the CDR3: TGTGCCAGCAGAGAATCCGGGGGTCACGAGCAGTACTTC. Its translation: CASRESGGHEQYF.